This passage covers 16 T cell receptor beta chains from one sample sequenced in a study of cytomegalovirus exposure and HLA in healthy donors. PCR primers comprised 60 Vbeta and 13 Jbeta primers. Data came from immunoSEQ multiplex PCR; TCRdb stores just in-frame clones and leaves some out. Of about 160,000 clones in the sample, around 74% were seen once. Sequencing was carried out using PBMCs. These receptors came from a woman aged 30 to 39 in good health and CMV-seronegative.

The chain links TRBV6-5 to TRBJ1-2; 8 bases fit TRBD1. V lost 5 bases, J lost 4 bases, and 9 bases stayed unmatched. There are 15 residues in the CDR3. From germline, CDR1 is MNHEY and CDR2 SVGAGI. The CDR3 here is CASSNGQGIGYGYTF. The CDR3 nucleotides read TGTGCCAGCAGTAATGGACAGGGAATCGGCTATGGCTACACCTTC.

The rearrangement links TRBV30 to TRBJ1-2; 7 bases line up with TRBD1. This CDR3 contains 15 residues. V was pared by 5 bases and J by 5 bases, with 14 bases of the junction left unmatched. From germline, CDR1 is GTSNPN and CDR2 SVGIG (reference sequence). Here the CDR3 reads CAWSGDWDRGYGYTF. DNA for the CDR3: TGTGCCTGGTCCGGGGATTGGGACAGAGGGTATGGCTACACCTTC.

The chain has TRBV19 and TRBJ1-4; D perhaps matches TRBD1 (5 bases). Germline-derived CDR1 and CDR2 are LNHDA and SQIVND (reference sequence). The CDR3 sequence is 16 residues long. V was trimmed by 9 bases and J by 4 bases, leaving 21 bases between them. The CDR3 nucleotides read TGTGCCAGCAATTATCGCGCAAGGGGCTTTAATGAAAAACTGTTTTTT. It translates to CASNYRARGFNEKLFF.

CDR3 sequence reads: CSVPDRGLSGYTF. DNA of the CDR3: TGCAGCGTTCCGGACAGGGGGCTGTCGGGCTACACCTTC. This chain uses TRBV29-1 with TRBJ1-2, with 11 bases identical to TRBD1. CDR1 is SQVTM and CDR2 is ANQGSEA in the germline V gene. V shed 5 bases, J shed 8 bases, and the junction held 7 bases outside the gene matches. CDR3 size: 13 residues.

V usage is TRBV5-1 and J usage is TRBJ2-2; D is perhaps TRBD1 (6 bases). With 4 bases removed from V and 2 bases from J, the gap between germline ends came to 12 bases. The length of the CDR3 is 15 residues. Per germline, CDR1 SGHRS and CDR2 YFSETQ. CDR3 sequence reads: CASSNGQINTGELFF. CDR3 in DNA: TGCGCCAGCAGCAACGGACAGATTAACACCGGGGAGCTGTTTTTT.

The chain uses TRBV30 and TRBJ1-3; 8 bases align to TRBD1. There are 16 residues in the CDR3. V shed 3 bases and J 4 bases; nucleotides not matched to a gene: 11. The germline V gene encodes CDR1 GTSNPN and CDR2 SVGIG (reference sequence). CDR3 region: CAWRARDRGSGNTIYF. In nucleotides, the CDR3 is TGTGCCTGGAGGGCCCGCGACAGGGGCAGCGGAAACACCATATATTTT.

The chain joins TRBV7-3 to TRBJ1-1; the D gene is possibly TRBD1 (5 bases). This CDR3 contains 17 residues. Per germline, CDR1 SGHTA and CDR2 FQGTGA. V dropped 2 bases and J dropped 8 bases, with 24 bases sitting between them. CDR3 loop: CASSLRASGGKLQEAFF. The CDR3 bases are TGTGCCAGCAGCTTACGAGCGAGCGGGGGTAAACTACAAGAAGCTTTCTTT.

V is TRBV5-4 and J is TRBJ1-4; perhaps TRBD1 as D (5 bases). Trimming shortened V by 0 bases and J by 6 bases, and 12 bases separated the two germline ends. In germline, CDR1 is SGHNT, CDR2 YYREEE (reference sequence). The CDR3 has 15 amino acids. In DNA, the CDR3 is TGTGCCAGCAGCTTGGGGGGGGGAATTGATGAAAAACTGTTTTTT. It translates to CASSLGGGIDEKLFF.

This chain uses TRBV19 with TRBJ1-3; D is perhaps TRBD1 (6 bases). Trimming took 3 bases from V and 4 from J, leaving 10 bases between them. The CDR3 covers 14 residues. In germline, CDR1 is LNHDA, CDR2 SQIVND (reference sequence). The DNA of the CDR3 is TGTGCCAGTAGTATCAGGGGCTTCGGAAACACCATATATTTT. The encoded protein is CASSIRGFGNTIYF.

This clone has a handful of counts. The V gene is TRBV6-6, the J gene TRBJ2-4; D is perhaps TRBD2 (5 bases). Per the germline V gene, CDR1 is MNHNY and CDR2 is SVGAGI (reference sequence). There are 12 residues in the CDR3. The ends were cut back, 8 bases at V and 3 bases at J, with 8 bases in the middle. CDR3 protein: CASGSGKNIQYF. Here the CDR3 DNA reads TGTGCCAGCGGGAGTGGCAAAAACATTCAGTACTTC.

The V and J genes are TRBV19 and TRBJ1-1; possible D gene TRBD1, 6 bases. The CDR3 sequence is 15 residues long. Germline V gene lookup returns CDR1 LNHDA and CDR2 SQIVND (reference sequence). Trimming shortened V by 3 bases and J by 1 base, and 12 bases separated the two germline ends. The CDR3 region has the DNA TGTGCCAGTAGTATCTTACTGGGGGCGAACACTGAAGCTTTCTTT. Translating it yields CASSILLGANTEAFF.

The chain has TRBV7-9 and TRBJ1-3; 8 positions agree with TRBD1. J gave up 7 bases and V 1 base, and 9 bases lay outside the gene matches. The CDR3 contains 16 residues. Germline CDR1 and CDR2: SEHNR and FQNEAQ (reference sequence). CDR3 coding DNA: TGTGCCAGCAGCTTAGTGGCCCAGGGGGCGCGTAACACCATATATTTT. It encodes CASSLVAQGARNTIYF.

About this clone: It may be a read error: a sequence one base away is much more abundant. The CDR3 DNA follows: TGTGCCAGCAGTGAATGGGGGGGGACTGAAGCTTTCTTT. Residues: CASSEWGGTEAFF. The chain is built from TRBV2 and TRBJ1-1; a weak D match, TRBD1 (5 bases). Germline V lookup: CDR1 SNHLY, CDR2 FYNNEI. The CDR3 runs to 13 residues. V lost 2 bases, J lost 5 bases, and 9 bases lay in between.

The chain joins TRBV7-2 to TRBJ2-1, with 7 nucleotides matching TRBD2. In germline, CDR1 is SGHTA, CDR2 FQGNSA. The CDR3 covers 14 residues. J gave up 3 bases and V 5 bases, and 4 bases lay outside the gene matches. The DNA for the CDR3 is TGTGCCAGCAGCGAGCGGACTAGCTACAATGAGCAGTTCTTC. Translated, it gives CASSERTSYNEQFF.

This sequence joins TRBV18 and TRBJ1-1; 8 bases are a match to TRBD1. Looked up from germline, CDR1 is KGHSH and CDR2 is LQKENI. The CDR3 is made up of 14 amino acids. With V trimmed by 3 bases and J by 4 bases, 4 bases remained unmatched. The CDR3 loop reads CASSPDRVGTEAFF. The CDR3 DNA sequence: TGTGCCAGCTCACCGGACAGGGTGGGCACTGAAGCTTTCTTT. The entire variable domain, with the rest obtained from reference TRBV18 and TRBJ1-1, is as follows: NAGVMQNPRHLVRRRGQEARLRCSPMKGHSHVYWYRQLPEEGLKFMVYLQKENIIDESGMPKERFSAEFPKEGPSILRIQQVVRGDSAAYFCASSPDRVGTEAFFGQGTRLTVV.

This chain joins TRBV2 and TRBJ2-7; 8 bases line up with TRBD2. Germline values: CDR1 SNHLY, CDR2 FYNNEI. The CDR3 is 15 residues long. J lost 1 base, V lost 3 bases, and 5 bases had no gene match. The CDR3 region is CASSDEAGGSYEQYF. The DNA of the CDR3 is TGTGCCAGCAGTGACGAGGCGGGGGGATCCTACGAGCAGTACTTC.